This is a list of T cell receptor beta chains from one sample in a study of blood T cells in healthy people across ages. TCRdb re-called the 5' RACE reads through MiXCR, storing one row per CDR3 protein. The sample includes 750,000 to 850,000 distinct CDR3 sequences, 20% to 25% seen only once; the top ten take 3.7%. These records were also assigned to another study, of T cells of mothers and their children.

The sequenced sample consisted of blood. The receptors shown here come from a boy between 5 and 17 years old in good health. The CDR3 runs from the conserved cysteine through the conserved F or W. A D gene is named only where the DNA matches it firmly. Clone sizes are given selectively: once, few, many, or a class where the clone is expanded.

abundance,v_gene,j_gene,d_gene,CDR3aa,CDR3nt
few,TRBV5-1,TRBJ2-7,TRBD1,CASSPYPTGFVYEQYF,TGCGCCAGCAGCCCATACCCGACAGGGTTTGTCTACGAGCAGTACTTC
.,TRBV12-3/TRBV12-4,TRBJ1-1,.,CASRGPVNTEAFF,TGTGCCAGCAGGGGACCGGTGAACACTGAAGCTTTCTTT
.,TRBV4-3,TRBJ1-4,TRBD1,CASSQDPGQGSEKLFF,TGCGCCAGCAGCCAGGATCCGGGACAGGGGTCTGAAAAACTGTTTTTT
.,TRBV20-1,TRBJ2-5,.,CSGRLLETQYF,TGCAGTGGGAGACTTTTAGAGACCCAGTACTTC
many,TRBV25-1,TRBJ2-5,.,CASSAGETQYF,TGTGCCAGCAGCGCGGGAGAGACCCAGTACTTC
.,TRBV27,TRBJ1-6,.,CASSDREYNSPLHF,TGTGCCAGCAGCGACCGGGAGTATAATTCACCCCTCCACTTT
.,TRBV6-2/TRBV6-3,TRBJ1-1,.,CASSLISGNTEAFF,TGTGCCAGCAGTTTAATTTCGGGGAACACTGAAGCTTTCTTT
.,TRBV29-1,TRBJ1-2,TRBD1,CSAPSNRGFDYGYTF,TGCAGCGCCCCTTCAAACAGGGGGTTTGACTATGGCTACACCTTC
.,TRBV5-1,TRBJ2-5,TRBD2,CASSPGRLADKETQYF,TGCGCCAGCAGCCCGGGCAGACTAGCGGATAAAGAGACCCAGTACTTC
few,TRBV7-9,TRBJ2-7,TRBD1,CASSAPGTVTPNYEQYF,TGTGCCAGCAGCGCCCCCGGGACAGTGACACCGAACTACGAGCAGTACTTC
.,TRBV6-1,TRBJ2-1,.,CASSERRQPGVAYNEQFF,TGTGCCAGCAGTGAACGTCGACAGCCGGGGGTTGCCTACAATGAGCAGTTCTTC
.,TRBV30,TRBJ2-5,.,CAWGNGRETQYF,TGTGCCTGGGGAAACGGTCGGGAGACCCAGTACTTC
.,TRBV6-5,TRBJ1-5,.,CASSYSPLSRSQPQHF,TGTGCCAGCAGTTACTCGCCCCTATCCCGGAGTCAGCCCCAGCATTTT
few,TRBV3-1,TRBJ1-4,.,CASSQESGDRDEKLFF,TGTGCCAGCAGCCAAGAATCGGGGGACCGCGATGAAAAACTGTTTTTT
few,TRBV28,TRBJ2-1,.,CASSFRPDNEQFF,TGTGCCAGCAGTTTTCGGCCTGACAATGAGCAGTTCTTC
few,TRBV7-2,TRBJ2-1,.,CASSLVNENLAADF,TGTGCCAGCAGCTTGGTCAACGAAAACCTCGCGGCCGACTTC
few,TRBV18,TRBJ1-1,TRBD1,CASSPGTGYLNTEAFF,TGTGCCAGCTCACCCGGGACAGGCTATTTGAACACTGAAGCTTTCTTT
few,TRBV12-3/TRBV12-4,TRBJ2-7,.,CASSLRGVNYEQYF,TGTGCCAGCAGTTTAAGAGGGGTCAACTACGAGCAGTACTTC
.,TRBV6-5,TRBJ1-4,TRBD1,CASSYSKGTGGPVTNEKLFF,TGTGCCAGCAGTTACTCGAAGGGGACAGGGGGCCCTGTCACTAATGAAAAACTGTTTTTT
few,TRBV7-9,TRBJ1-4,TRBD1,CASSLGQGINDLFF,TGTGCCAGCAGCTTAGGACAGGGGATTAATGACCTGTTTTTT
few,TRBV29-1,TRBJ2-7,.,CSVQVYEQYF,TGCAGCGTCCAGGTTTACGAGCAGTACTTC
few,TRBV15,TRBJ1-4,.,CATSPRIQQGEKLFF,TGTGCCACCAGCCCTAGGATTCAACAGGGTGAAAAACTGTTTTTT